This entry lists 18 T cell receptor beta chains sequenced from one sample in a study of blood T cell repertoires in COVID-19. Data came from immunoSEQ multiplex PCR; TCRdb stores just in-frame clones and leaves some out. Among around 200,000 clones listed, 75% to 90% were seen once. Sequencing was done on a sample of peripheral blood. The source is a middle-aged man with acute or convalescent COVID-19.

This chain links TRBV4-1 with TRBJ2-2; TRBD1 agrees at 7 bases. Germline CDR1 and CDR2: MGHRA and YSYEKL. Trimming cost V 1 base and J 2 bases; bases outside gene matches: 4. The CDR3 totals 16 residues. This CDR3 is CASSQGGQVNTGELFF. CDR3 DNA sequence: TGCGCCAGCAGCCAAGGAGGACAGGTTAACACCGGGGAGCTGTTTTTT.

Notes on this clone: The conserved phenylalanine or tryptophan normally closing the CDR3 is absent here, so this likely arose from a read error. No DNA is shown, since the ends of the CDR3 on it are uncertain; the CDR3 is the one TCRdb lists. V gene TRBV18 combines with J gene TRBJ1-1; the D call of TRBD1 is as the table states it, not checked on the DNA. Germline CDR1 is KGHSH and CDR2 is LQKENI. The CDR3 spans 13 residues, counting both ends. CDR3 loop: CASSPKTGTGSFT.

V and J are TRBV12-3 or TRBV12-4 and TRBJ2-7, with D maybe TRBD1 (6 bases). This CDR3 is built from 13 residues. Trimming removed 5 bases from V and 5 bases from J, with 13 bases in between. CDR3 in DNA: TGTGCCAGCAGTAGCACAGGGAGCCACGAGCAGTACTTC. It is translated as CASSSTGSHEQYF.

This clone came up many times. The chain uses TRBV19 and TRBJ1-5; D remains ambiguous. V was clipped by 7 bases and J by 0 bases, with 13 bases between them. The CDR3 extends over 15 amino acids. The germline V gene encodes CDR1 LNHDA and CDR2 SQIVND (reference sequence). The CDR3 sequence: CASIIRLNSNQPQHF. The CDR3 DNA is TGTGCCAGTATTATCCGACTAAATAGCAATCAGCCCCAGCATTTT.

Here the CDR3 DNA reads TGCAGTGCTAGTTGGCAGGGGGCCAACAATGAGCAGTTCTTC. This gives the protein CSASWQGANNEQFF. The chain carries TRBV20-1 and TRBJ2-1, with 8 nucleotides matching TRBD1. The V segment lost 3 bases and the J segment 5 bases; nucleotides outside the gene matches: 6. This CDR3 region has 14 residues. Germline loops: CDR1 DFQATT, CDR2 SNEGSKA (reference sequence).

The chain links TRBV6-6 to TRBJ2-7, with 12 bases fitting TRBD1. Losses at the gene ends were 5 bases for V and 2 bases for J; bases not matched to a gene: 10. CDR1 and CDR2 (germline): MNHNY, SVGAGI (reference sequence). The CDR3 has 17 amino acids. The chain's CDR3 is CASSHGTGGAEAYEQYF. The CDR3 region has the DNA TGTGCCAGCAGTCACGGGACAGGGGGCGCGGAGGCCTACGAGCAGTACTTC.

The CDR3 DNA reads as TGCGCCAGCAGCTTCGGACTAGCGGGGGGGTACGAGCAGTACTTC. The encoded protein is CASSFGLAGGYEQYF. The gene calls are TRBV5-1 and TRBJ2-7; 15 nucleotides match TRBD2. The CDR3 totals 15 residues. V was pared by 2 bases and J by 4 bases, with 1 base of the junction left unmatched. Per germline, CDR1 SGHRS and CDR2 YFSETQ.

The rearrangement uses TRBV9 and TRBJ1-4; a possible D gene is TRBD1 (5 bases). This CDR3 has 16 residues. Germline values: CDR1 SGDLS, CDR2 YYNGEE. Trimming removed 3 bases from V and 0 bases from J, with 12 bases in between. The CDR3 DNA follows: TGTGCCAGCAGCGAGGGGCGACATTCAACTAATGAAAAACTGTTTTTT. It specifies CASSEGRHSTNEKLFF.

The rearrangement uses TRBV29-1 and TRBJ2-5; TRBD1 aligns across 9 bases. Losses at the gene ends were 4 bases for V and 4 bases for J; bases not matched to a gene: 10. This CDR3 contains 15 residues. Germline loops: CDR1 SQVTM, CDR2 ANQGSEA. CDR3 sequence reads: CSVASGQGPGETQYF. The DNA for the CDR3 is TGCAGCGTTGCTTCCGGACAGGGGCCCGGAGAGACCCAGTACTTC.

Here the CDR3 reads CASSLVLAGNQETQYF. The CDR3 bases are TGTGCCAGCAGCTTAGTCCTAGCGGGGAACCAAGAGACCCAGTACTTC. The rearrangement uses TRBV7-8 and TRBJ2-5; 9 bases are a match to TRBD2. Looked up from germline, CDR1 is SGHVS and CDR2 is FQNEAQ. The CDR3 extends over 16 amino acids. V shed 1 base, J shed 0 bases, and the junction held 3 bases outside the gene matches. Based on the CDR3 plus reference TRBV7-8 and TRBJ2-5, the full variable domain is GAGVSQSPRYKVAKRGQDVALRCDPISGHVSLFWYQQALGQGPEFLTYFQNEAQLDKSGLPSDRFFAERPEGSVSTLKIQRTQQEDSAVYLCASSLVLAGNQETQYFGPGTRLLVL.

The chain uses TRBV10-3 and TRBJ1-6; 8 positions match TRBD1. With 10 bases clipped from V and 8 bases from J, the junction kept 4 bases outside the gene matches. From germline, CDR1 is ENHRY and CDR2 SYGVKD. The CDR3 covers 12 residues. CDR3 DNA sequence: TGTGCCACCGGGACAGGCGATTCACCCCTCCACTTT. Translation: CATGTGDSPLHF.

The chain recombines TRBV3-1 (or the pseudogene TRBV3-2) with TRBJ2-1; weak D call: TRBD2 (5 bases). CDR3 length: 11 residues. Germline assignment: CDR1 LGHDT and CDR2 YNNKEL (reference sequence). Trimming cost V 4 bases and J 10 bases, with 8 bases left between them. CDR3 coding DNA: TGTGCCAGCAGCCCCGGGATGGAGCAGTTCTTC. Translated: CASSPGMEQFF.

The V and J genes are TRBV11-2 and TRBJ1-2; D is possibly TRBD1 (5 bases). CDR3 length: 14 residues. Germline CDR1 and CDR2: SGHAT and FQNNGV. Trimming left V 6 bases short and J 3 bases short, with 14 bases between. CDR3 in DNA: TGTGCCAGCAGATCCACGACAGTTTACTATGGCTACACCTTC. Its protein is CASRSTTVYYGYTF.

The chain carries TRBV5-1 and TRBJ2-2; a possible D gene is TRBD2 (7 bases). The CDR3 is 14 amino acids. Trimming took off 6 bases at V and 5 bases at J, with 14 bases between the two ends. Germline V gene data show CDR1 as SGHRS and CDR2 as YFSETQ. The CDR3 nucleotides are TGCGCCAGCAAGGGGGGGGTCAGGACCGGGGAGCTGTTTTTT. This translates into CASKGGVRTGELFF.

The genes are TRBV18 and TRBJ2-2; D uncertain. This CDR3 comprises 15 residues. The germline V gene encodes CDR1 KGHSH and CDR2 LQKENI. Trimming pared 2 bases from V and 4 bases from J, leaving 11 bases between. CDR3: CASSPVRGATGELFF. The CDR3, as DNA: TGTGCCAGCTCACCAGTCCGAGGAGCCACCGGGGAGCTGTTTTTT.

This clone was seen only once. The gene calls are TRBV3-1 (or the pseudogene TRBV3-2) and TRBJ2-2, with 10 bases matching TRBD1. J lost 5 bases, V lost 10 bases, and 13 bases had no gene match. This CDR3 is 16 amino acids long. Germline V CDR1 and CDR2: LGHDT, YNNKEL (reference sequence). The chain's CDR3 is CATKRSGQGITGELFF. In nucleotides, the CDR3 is TGTGCCACCAAGAGGTCGGGACAGGGGATAACCGGGGAGCTGTTTTTT.

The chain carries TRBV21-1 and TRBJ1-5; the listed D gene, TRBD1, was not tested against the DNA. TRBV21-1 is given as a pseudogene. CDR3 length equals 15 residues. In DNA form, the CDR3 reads TGTGCCAGCAGCAAAGGGGGGCAGTTCAATCAGCCCCAGCATTTT. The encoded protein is CASSKGGQFNQPQHF.

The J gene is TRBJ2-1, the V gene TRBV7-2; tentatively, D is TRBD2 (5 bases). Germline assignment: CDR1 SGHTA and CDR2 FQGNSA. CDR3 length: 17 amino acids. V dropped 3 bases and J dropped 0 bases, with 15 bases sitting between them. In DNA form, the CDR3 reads TGTGCCAGCAGCTTTCGGGCTAGCAGGAGCTCCTACAATGAGCAGTTCTTC. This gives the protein CASSFRASRSSYNEQFF.